This passage covers 24 T cell receptor beta chains from one sample sequenced in a study of blood T cell repertoires in COVID-19. Repertoires were generated with immunoSEQ multiplex PCR, while TCRdb's copy carries only in-frame clones and drops some. This table has some 240,000 clones, 80% to 85% appearing once. The sequencing sample was made of peripheral blood. Every receptor here comes from a woman in her seventies with COVID-19, enrolled during active disease.

This clone was picked up a small number of times. The chain couples TRBV15 to TRBJ1-2; D gene unclear. V was cut by 2 bases and J by 5 bases, with 9 bases left in between. CDR3 length: 13 amino acids. CDR1 and CDR2 from the germline V gene are LNHNV and YYDKDF (reference sequence). This CDR3 is CATSRRRDYGYTF. CDR3 sequence (DNA): TGTGCCACCAGCAGACGGAGGGATTATGGCTACACCTTC.

V usage is TRBV19 and J usage is TRBJ1-3; D uncertain. Germline V lookup: CDR1 LNHDA, CDR2 SQIVND (reference sequence). The CDR3 length is 15 residues. With 5 bases removed from V and 0 bases from J, the gap between germline ends came to 11 bases. The CDR3 protein is CASSEWPFSGNTIYF. DNA for the CDR3: TGTGCCAGTAGTGAATGGCCTTTCTCTGGAAACACCATATATTTT.

This clone is a singleton in its sample. The chain has TRBV7-2 and TRBJ2-1; perhaps TRBD2 as D (5 bases). The CDR3 sequence is 15 residues long. Trimming removed 5 bases from V and 5 bases from J, with 16 bases in between. CDR1 and CDR2 from the germline V gene are SGHTA and FQGNSA. CDR3 nucleotides: TGTGCCAGCAGCGTCGACTACAACCCCCACAATGAGCAGTTCTTC. Its translation: CASSVDYNPHNEQFF.

The chain uses TRBV5-1 and TRBJ2-2; TRBD2 agrees at 9 bases. The V and J ends lost 5 bases and 4 bases, in that order; junction bases with no gene match: 0. From germline, CDR1 is SGHRS and CDR2 YFSETQ. The CDR3 spans 13 residues. In nucleotides, the CDR3 is TGCGCCAGCAGAGCGGGAGGCACCGGGGAGCTGTTTTTT. The encoded protein is CASRAGGTGELFF.

The CDR3 here is CASWSRGRHSPLHF. The CDR3 DNA reads as TGTGCCAGCTGGTCCAGGGGTCGCCATTCACCCCTCCACTTT. The chain has TRBV28 and TRBJ1-6, with D perhaps matching TRBD1 (6 bases). CDR3 length equals 14 residues. The germline V gene encodes CDR1 MDHEN and CDR2 SYDVKM. V was cut by 8 bases and J by 8 bases, with 16 bases left in between. The variable domain in full, completed from reference TRBV28 and TRBJ1-6, reads DVKVTQSSRYLVKRTGEKVFLECVQDMDHENMFWYRQDPGLGLRLIYFSYDVKMKEKGDIPEGYSVSREKKERFSLILESASTNQTSMYLCASWSRGRHSPLHFGNGTRLTVT.

The gene calls are TRBV7-6 and TRBJ2-4; D is unresolved. The CDR3 has 15 amino acids. CDR1 SGHVS and CDR2 FNYEAQ come from the germline V gene. V was trimmed by 1 base and J by 7 bases, leaving 14 bases between them. The CDR3 DNA is TGTGCCAGCAGCTTAGAGGAGCGCGCTAACAACATTCAGTACTTC. Translating it yields CASSLEERANNIQYF.

This clone occurred once. The chain recombines TRBV2 with TRBJ2-1, with D possibly matching TRBD2 (6 bases). The CDR3 totals 15 residues. V lost 4 bases to trimming and J lost 0 bases, with 10 bases between them. CDR1 and CDR2 from the germline V gene are SNHLY and FYNNEI. As DNA, the CDR3 is TGTGCCAGCAGTGCGGAGCGGGTCTCCTACAATGAGCAGTTCTTC. This codes for CASSAERVSYNEQFF.

This sequence joins TRBV5-1 and TRBJ1-1; a possible D gene is TRBD1 (6 bases). CDR1 is SGHRS and CDR2 is YFSETQ in the germline V gene. Trimming shortened V by 4 bases and J by 2 bases, and 15 bases separated the two germline ends. CDR3 length: 15 residues. This chain's CDR3 is CASSHGDILNTEAFF. The CDR3 DNA follows: TGCGCCAGCAGCCATGGGGACATCCTAAACACTGAAGCTTTCTTT.

This clone showed up just once. The rearrangement joins TRBV27 to TRBJ1-5, with 10 bases that match TRBD1. Germline V gene lookup returns CDR1 MNHEY and CDR2 SMNVEV (reference sequence). With V trimmed by 6 bases and J by 4 bases, 3 bases remained unmatched. CDR3 length: 14 amino acids. CDR3 in DNA: TGTGCCAGCAGCTGGACAGGGGGTAATCAGCCCCAGCATTTT. It yields the protein CASSWTGGNQPQHF.

This clone occurred once. Within the sample, other DNA sequences also encode this same CDR3. This chain links TRBV7-2 with TRBJ1-1; maybe TRBD1 (6 bases). CDR1 and CDR2 from the germline V gene are SGHTA and FQGNSA. The V end was cut by 1 base, the J end by 0 bases, with 6 bases between. The CDR3 loop spans 14 amino acids. The CDR3 protein is CASSLDRVNTEAFF. DNA for the CDR3: TGTGCCAGCAGCTTAGACAGGGTGAACACTGAAGCTTTCTTT.

CDR3 sequence: CASSVGTGSLAGANVLTF. The CDR3 bases are TGTGCCAGCAGCGTCGGGACAGGTAGTCTGGCTGGGGCCAACGTCCTGACTTTC. The chain uses TRBV9 and TRBJ2-6; 8 bases agree with TRBD1. The ends lost 2 bases at V and 2 bases at J; junction bases unmatched: 9. Germline values: CDR1 SGDLS, CDR2 YYNGEE. This CDR3 is built from 18 residues.

This chain connects TRBV28 to TRBJ1-5; D call uncertain. The germline V and J ends were trimmed by 2 bases and 1 base, with 9 bases remaining between them. The length of the CDR3 is 15 residues. Germline assignment: CDR1 MDHEN and CDR2 SYDVKM. In nucleotides, the CDR3 is TGTGCCAGCAGTTTAGACGACACCAGCAATCAGCCCCAGCATTTT. Protein product: CASSLDDTSNQPQHF. Complete variable domain (other parts from reference TRBV28 and TRBJ1-5): DVKVTQSSRYLVKRTGEKVFLECVQDMDHENMFWYRQDPGLGLRLIYFSYDVKMKEKGDIPEGYSVSREKKERFSLILESASTNQTSMYLCASSLDDTSNQPQHFGDGTRLSIL.

As for this clone: Other DNA variants within this sample encode the same CDR3. This chain joins TRBV6-5 and TRBJ1-1, with 8 nucleotides matching TRBD1. V lost 2 bases to trimming and J lost 4 bases; unmatched junction nucleotides: 3. Germline assignment: CDR1 MNHEY and CDR2 SVGAGI. This CDR3 is 14 amino acids long. DNA for the CDR3: TGTGCCAGCAGTTACCAGGGGGCAGGCACTGAAGCTTTCTTT. Translating it yields CASSYQGAGTEAFF.

The V gene is TRBV2, the J gene TRBJ2-2; D might be TRBD1 (6 bases). Looked up from germline, CDR1 is SNHLY and CDR2 is FYNNEI. V was cut by 5 bases and J by 4 bases, with 11 bases left in between. CDR3 length: 14 amino acids. This CDR3 reads CASSITGSTGELFF. The CDR3 bases are TGTGCCAGCAGTATAACAGGGTCCACCGGGGAGCTGTTTTTT.

This clone has a single count. The chain carries TRBV10-3 and TRBJ2-1, with D perhaps TRBD2 (7 bases). V lost 2 bases to trimming and J lost 7 bases, with 12 bases between them. Germline CDR1 ENHRY, CDR2 SYGVKD. The CDR3 consists of 14 residues. DNA of the CDR3: TGTGCCATCAGTGAGAGAAGGGGGGGGAATGAGCAGTTCTTC. It codes for CAISERRGGNEQFF.

V gene TRBV11-2 combines with J gene TRBJ2-3, with TRBD2 matching 10 bases. The J segment lost 4 bases and the V segment lost 2 bases, leaving 6 bases of the junction unmatched. The CDR3 totals 16 residues. Germline CDR1 is SGHAT and CDR2 is FQNNGV. CDR3 protein: CASSLRRLAGADTQYF. Here the CDR3 DNA reads TGTGCCAGCAGCTTACGAAGGCTAGCGGGAGCAGATACGCAGTATTTT.

The V gene is TRBV10-3, the J gene TRBJ1-2, with TRBD1 matching over 9 bases. The CDR3 extends over 16 amino acids. Trimming removed 5 bases from V and 2 bases from J; junction bases left unmatched: 9. Germline V CDR1 and CDR2: ENHRY, SYGVKD. CDR3 bases: TGTGCCATCAGTCCGGGACAGGGCGAGGTCAACTATGGCTACACCTTC. This gives the protein CAISPGQGEVNYGYTF.

This clone was counted a single time. J is TRBJ2-1 and V is TRBV29-1; 9 nucleotides match TRBD2. Germline assignment: CDR1 SQVTM and CDR2 ANQGSEA. CDR3 length equals 15 residues. V was clipped by 4 bases and J by 7 bases; unmatched bases: 11. In nucleotides, the CDR3 is TGCAGCGTTGTTTCGCGGGAGGGTGTTGGAAATGAGCAGTTCTTC. Its translation: CSVVSREGVGNEQFF.

The chain has TRBV18 and TRBJ2-3; possibly TRBD1 for D (5 bases). V lost 5 bases and J 2 bases, leaving 11 bases between the germline ends. The CDR3 length is 14 residues. Germline CDR1 reads KGHSH; CDR2 reads LQKENI. CDR3 coding DNA: TGTGCCAGCTCATCCAACAGGTTCACAGATACGCAGTATTTT. Translation: CASSSNRFTDTQYF.

Details on this clone: Germline and junction disagree at one end, which may indicate a read error. This chain uses TRBV5-1 with TRBJ2-1; 12 bases line up with TRBD1. The CDR3 is 15 amino acids. Germline CDR1 is SGHRS and CDR2 is YFSETQ. The CDR3, as DNA: TGCGCCAGCACTAAGGGACAGGGGGCCTATAATGAGCAGTTCTTC. Translation: CASTKGQGAYNEQFF.

Of note for this clone: This sample also contains other DNA sequences that code for the same CDR3. CDR3 nucleotides: TGTGCCAGCTCACCGCAGGGCAATGAGCAGTTCTTC. It specifies CASSPQGNEQFF. The V call is TRBV18, the J call TRBJ2-1; maybe TRBD1 (5 bases). From germline, CDR1 is KGHSH and CDR2 LQKENI. This CDR3 contains 12 residues. The ends were cut back, 3 bases at V and 6 bases at J, with 6 bases in the middle.

The gene calls are TRBV2 and TRBJ2-3, with 9 bases fitting TRBD2. The CDR3 runs 14 residues. The V and J ends lost 8 bases and 3 bases, in that order; junction bases with no gene match: 6. Germline CDR1 is SNHLY and CDR2 is FYNNEI. In DNA form, the CDR3 reads TGTGCCAGCGGCTGGACTAGCGTTACAGATACGCAGTATTTT. Protein: CASGWTSVTDTQYF. Looking up the rest from reference TRBV2 and TRBJ2-3 gives the full variable domain: EPEVTQTPSHQVTQMGQEVILRCVPISNHLYFYWYRQILGQKVEFLVSFYNNEISEKSEIFDDQFSVERPDGSNFTLKIRSTKLEDSAMYFCASGWTSVTDTQYFGPGTRLTVL.

The genes are TRBV30 and TRBJ1-2, with 7 positions matching TRBD1. The CDR3 has 13 residues. Germline V lookup: CDR1 GTSNPN, CDR2 SVGIG (reference sequence). Losses at the gene ends were 3 bases for V and 7 bases for J; bases not matched to a gene: 8. Written as DNA, the CDR3 is TGTGCCTGGAGCGGACAGGCTGGGGTTGGCTACACCTTC. It specifies CAWSGQAGVGYTF. Supplemented by reference TRBV30 and TRBJ1-2, the full variable domain reads SQTIHQWPATLVQPVGSPLSLECTVEGTSNPNLYWYRQAAGRGLQLLFYSVGIGQISSEVPQNLSASRPQDRQFILSSKKLLLSDSGFYLCAWSGQAGVGYTFGSGTRLTVV.

The chain uses TRBV3-1 (or the pseudogene TRBV3-2) and TRBJ2-2, with TRBD2 matching over 11 bases. V lost 0 bases to trimming and J lost 4 bases; unmatched junction nucleotides: 13. The CDR3 runs to 20 residues. Germline V gives CDR1 LGHDT, CDR2 YNNKEL (reference sequence). The CDR3 nucleotides read TGTGCCAGCAGCCAAGATCTTCATAGCGGGAGGGGATCGTTCACCGGGGAGCTGTTTTTT. Translation: CASSQDLHSGRGSFTGELFF.